Listed below are T cell receptor beta chains from one sample, sequenced in a study of Graves' ophthalmopathy and Graves' hyperthyroidism. MiXCR, applied by TCRdb to the multiplex PCR reads, yields one record per CDR3 protein. The data show fewer than 600,000 distinct CDR3 sequences, with over 13% seen just once and more than 8.5% held by the top ten. Sequenced input: blood. Receptor source: a woman between 25 and 40 years old with Graves' ophthalmopathy. CDR3s include the opening cysteine and the closing phenylalanine or tryptophan. A D gene is named only where the DNA matches it firmly. Expanded clones get a size class; other rows say once, few or many, or leave the size out.

>TRBJ2-2|-|many|TRBV5-1
CASSLVRETTGELFF
TGCGCCAGCAGCTTGGTCCGGGAGACCACCGGGGAGCTGTTTTTT
>TRBJ1-1|-|many|TRBV12-3/TRBV12-4
CASKRGSTEAFF
TGTGCCAGCAAACGGGGAAGCACTGAAGCTTTCTTT
>TRBJ1-1|TRBD1|many|TRBV5-1
CASSDGQGGTEAFF
TGCGCCAGCAGCGACGGACAGGGAGGCACTGAAGCTTTCTTT
>TRBJ1-2|-|many|TRBV2
CASGSIFGYGYTF
TGTGCCAGCGGGAGTATCTTCGGCTATGGCTACACCTTC
>TRBJ1-2|-|many|TRBV11-2
CASSLGGGDGYTF
TGTGCCAGCAGCTTAGGAGGAGGGGATGGCTACACCTTC
>TRBJ2-5|-|few|TRBV6-5
CASSYPTGVGQETQYF
TGTGCCAGCAGTTACCCCACGGGGGTGGGGCAAGAGACCCAGTACTTC
>TRBJ1-5|-|many|TRBV12-3/TRBV12-4
CASSSDGAHQPQHF
TGTGCCAGCAGTTCGGACGGGGCGCATCAGCCCCAGCATTTT
>TRBJ2-7|TRBD2|few|TRBV6-9
CASGYPAGGVMYEQYF
TGTGCCAGCGGTTATCCTGCCGGGGGGGTGATGTACGAGCAGTACTTC
>TRBJ2-7|-|many|TRBV12-3/TRBV12-4
CASSPRTYEQYF
TGTGCCAGCAGCCCACGTACCTACGAGCAGTACTTC
>TRBJ2-5|-|many|TRBV19
CASSITSLKETQYF
TGTGCCAGTAGTATAACTAGCTTAAAGGAGACCCAGTACTTC
>TRBJ1-1|-|many|TRBV20-1
CSARGVRGGGEAFF
TGCAGTGCTAGAGGGGTTCGGGGGGGCGGTGAAGCTTTCTTT
>TRBJ2-7|-|many|TRBV20-1
CSARESGADSYEQYF
TGCAGTGCTAGAGAAAGTGGGGCTGATTCCTACGAGCAGTACTTC
>TRBJ2-7|-|many|TRBV11-2
CASSPGTPYEQYF
TGTGCCAGCAGCCCCGGGACTCCCTACGAGCAGTACTTC
>TRBJ2-5|-|many|TRBV28
CATVPTGRETQYF
TGTGCCACCGTACCGACAGGGAGGGAGACCCAGTACTTC
>TRBJ2-5|-|many|TRBV27
CASSLLGQETQYF
TGTGCCAGCAGCCTCTTGGGCCAAGAGACCCAGTACTTC
>TRBJ2-5|-|many|TRBV12-3/TRBV12-4
CASSFMREGTQYF
TGTGCCAGCAGTTTCATGCGGGAAGGGACCCAGTACTTC
>TRBJ2-7|TRBD2|once|TRBV28
CASSLYMSGGSSYEQYF
TGTGCCAGCAGTTTATATATGAGCGGGGGGAGCTCCTACGAGCAGTACTTC
>TRBJ2-7|TRBD2|many|TRBV20-1
CSARVGLAQSYEQYF
TGCAGTGCTAGAGTAGGACTAGCGCAATCCTACGAGCAGTACTTC
>TRBJ1-1|-|many|TRBV19
CASNNPAYTEAFF
TGTGCCAGTAATAATCCGGCATACACTGAAGCTTTCTTT
>TRBJ1-1|TRBD1|once|TRBV2
CASSELRGPNTEAFF
TGTGCCAGCAGTGAATTGAGGGGGCCCAACACTGAAGCTTTCTTT
>TRBJ2-7|TRBD1|many|TRBV11-2
CASSSMDRVQGQYF
TGTGCCAGCAGCTCGATGGACAGGGTTCAAGGGCAGTACTTC
>TRBJ1-2|-|many|TRBV7-2
CASSPQGRSYGYTF
TGTGCCAGCAGCCCCCAGGGTAGGAGCTATGGCTACACCTTC
>TRBJ2-5|-|many|TRBV9
CASSPKDIQETQYF
TGTGCCAGCAGCCCAAAGGACATCCAAGAGACCCAGTACTTC
>TRBJ2-5|-|many|TRBV28
CASKPRGPRETQYF
TGTGCCAGCAAACCTCGGGGGCCTAGGGAGACCCAGTACTTC
>TRBJ1-1|-|few|TRBV18
CASSPRLEAFF
TGTGCCAGCTCACCACGGCTTGAAGCTTTCTTT
>TRBJ1-2|-|few|TRBV3-1
CASSQKGFGGYTF
TGTGCCAGCAGCCAAAAGGGTTTTGGCGGCTACACCTTC
>TRBJ2-4|-|many|TRBV7-8
CASSLAPGVLAKNIQYF
TGTGCCAGCAGCTTAGCGCCGGGTGTCCTAGCCAAAAACATTCAGTACTTC
>TRBJ2-7|TRBD1|many|TRBV5-1
CASSFSGQTEQYF
TGCGCCAGCAGCTTCTCGGGACAGACGGAGCAGTACTTC
>TRBJ2-1|TRBD2|-|TRBV12-3/TRBV12-4
CASRTLARHYNEQFF
TGTGCCAGCAGGACACTAGCGCGCCATTACAATGAGCAGTTCTTC